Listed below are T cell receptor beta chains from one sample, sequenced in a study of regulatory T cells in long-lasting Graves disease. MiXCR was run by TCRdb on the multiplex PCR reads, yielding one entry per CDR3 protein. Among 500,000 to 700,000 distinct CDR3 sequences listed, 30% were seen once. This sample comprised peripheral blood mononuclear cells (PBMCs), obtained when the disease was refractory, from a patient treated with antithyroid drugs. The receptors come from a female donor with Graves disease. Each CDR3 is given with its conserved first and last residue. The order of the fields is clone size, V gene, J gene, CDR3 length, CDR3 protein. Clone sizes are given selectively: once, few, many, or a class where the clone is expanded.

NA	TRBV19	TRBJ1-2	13	CASSMGVVHGYTF
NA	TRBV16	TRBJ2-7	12	CASSQYLYEQYF
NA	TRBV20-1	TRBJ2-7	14	CSAEGGQGTYEQYF
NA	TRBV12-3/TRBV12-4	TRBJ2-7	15	CASSYRQVNPYEQYF
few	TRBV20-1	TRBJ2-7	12	CSAHSVLNEQYF
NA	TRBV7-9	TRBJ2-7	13	CASSLGEYYEQYF
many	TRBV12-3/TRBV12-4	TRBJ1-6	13	CASSLLRGSPLHF
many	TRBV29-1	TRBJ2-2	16	CSVVVGPRGRTGELFF
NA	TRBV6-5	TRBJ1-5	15	CASSYSARGHQPQHF
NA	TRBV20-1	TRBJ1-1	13	CSAGGRENTEAFF
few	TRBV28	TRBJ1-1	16	CASSLRAGWTNHEAFF
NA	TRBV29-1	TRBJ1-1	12	CSVDRGPTEAFF
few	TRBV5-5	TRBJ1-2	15	CASSFEVGANYGYTF
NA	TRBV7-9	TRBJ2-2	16	CASTDDRGQNTGELFF
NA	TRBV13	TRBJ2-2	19	CASSYPRTSGILNTGELFF
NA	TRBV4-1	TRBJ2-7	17	CASSQDPLAGVLYEQYF
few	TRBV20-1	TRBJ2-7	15	CSILRDSSFSYEQYF
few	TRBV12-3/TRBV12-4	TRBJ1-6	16	CASSFRRRGNNSPLHF
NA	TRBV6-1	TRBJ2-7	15	CASIPLAGGSYEQYF